This T cell receptor beta chain originates from a study of blood T cell repertoires in COVID-19 (dated by TCRdb to 2018 to 2020). Notes on the research overall: Samples covering the acute and convalescent phases of COVID-19 were provided by collaborators in the United States, Italy and Spain. The prospective study material was composed of cDNA or gDNA derived from T cells, B-cell-depleted T cells, or PBMCs. Subjects who had been exposed to COVID-19, were actively infected with it, or had recovered from it provided the deeply sampled blood TCRbeta repertoires that made up the dataset. The repertoires were made available in a free public database intended to serve as a resource for research on the immune response to SARS-CoV-2. The samples were drawn from the first 160 participants of the ongoing ImmuneRACE study and from 1,254 subjects provided by 6 global collaborators. A de-identified subject ID, COVID-19 status, age in years and sex were almost always included in the sample metadata. HLA class I and class II types, where available, came from metadata supplied by the sample provider rather than from assay-based typing. Broad study findings and their caveats: The quantity of clinical and demographic metadata differed by source and by participant and was supplied without curation.

The immunoSEQ Assay, a bias-controlled multiplex PCR, was used to amplify TCRbeta CDR3 regions from genomic DNA. Per the authors' processing: The number of nucleated cells in each sample was estimated from the amplification of reference gene primers within the assay. Sequence reads were collapsed and filtered to measure the absolute abundance of every unique TCRbeta CDR3 rearrangement. For each sample, productive Simpson clonality was calculated as the square root of Simpson's diversity index across productive rearrangements. As stored in TCRdb, this immuneACCESS dataset retains in-frame rearrangements with V and J assigned. A fraction of the clones does not appear; measured against another copy, unresolved V genes explain less than half of the discrepancy, and the remainder lacks a known reason. The DNA was the basis for D and trimming; V, J and clone size are from that table. The sample profile shows roughly 75,000 clones; approximately 87% of them were found once. The top ten clonotypes cover roughly a sixth of the sample.

Via the germline V gene, CDR1 is SGHDT and CDR2 YYEEEE. The V end loses 4 bases and the J end loses 3 bases, and a stretch of 13 bases separates them. The CDR3 contains 14 residues, cysteine and phenylalanine counted. Just CDR3 DNA is preserved here, 42 bases in frame from base 1. With respect to this clone: What this receptor recognizes is not known. The record has no base qualities; no much larger clone is one base away.

Whole blood was collected in K2EDTA tubes by collaborating institutions according to the institutions' own protocols. For TCRbeta analysis, collaborator samples were shipped as frozen whole blood, as isolated PBMCs, or as DNA extracted from either sample type. The sequence joins TRBV5-6 to TRBJ2-5; the D gene cannot be resolved reliably. The TCR originated in an elderly man in a cohort sampled during active COVID-19. Sequenced: peripheral blood. CDR3 protein: CASSRRLTEETQYF. The nucleotide sequence is TGTGCCAGCAGCCGACGGCTAACAGAAGAGACCCAGTACTTC.